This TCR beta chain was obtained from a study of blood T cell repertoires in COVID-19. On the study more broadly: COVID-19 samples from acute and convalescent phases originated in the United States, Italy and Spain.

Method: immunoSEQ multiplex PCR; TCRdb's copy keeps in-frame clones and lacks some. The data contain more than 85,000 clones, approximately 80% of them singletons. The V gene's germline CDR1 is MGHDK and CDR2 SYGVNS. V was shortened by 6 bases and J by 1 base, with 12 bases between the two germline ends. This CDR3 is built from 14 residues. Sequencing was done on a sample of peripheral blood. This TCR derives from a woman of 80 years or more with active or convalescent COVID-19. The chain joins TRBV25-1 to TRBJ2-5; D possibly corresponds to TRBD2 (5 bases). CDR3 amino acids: CASRVGAAQETQYF. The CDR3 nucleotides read TGTGCCAGCAGGGTTGGAGCGGCCCAAGAGACCCAGTACTTC.